This T cell receptor beta chain was sequenced during a study of naive and memory T cell subsets. Germline V CDR1 and CDR2: DFQATT, SNEGSKA (reference sequence). V was shortened by 6 bases and J by 4 bases, with 13 bases between the two germline ends. The CDR3 sequence is 13 residues long. An equimolar mix of two oligonucleotides served as the beta constant-region primer for TRBC1 and TRBC2. Ligated cDNA was amplified by four rounds of PCR with nested alpha and beta constant-region primers and SP2. Ligation attached a single-stranded oligonucleotide with a 12-nucleotide UMI and the SP2 primer to the cDNA 3' end. From the UMI-ligation and nested PCR reads, TCRdb called clonotypes with MiXCR, one entry per CDR3 protein. Among 120,000 to 150,000 distinct CDR3 sequences listed, about 20% were seen once. As regards this clonotype: What it binds is not known.

Study results and limitations: Clonotypes are single alpha or beta chains, not paired receptors. In naive cells, over 95% of TCR sequences were seen only once. Especially in CD8 cells, naive repertoires contained a few larger clonotypes, possibly CD45RA-re-expressing memory cells.

V usage is TRBV20-1 and J usage is TRBJ1-5; D is possibly TRBD1 (6 bases). The receptor's source is a human donor in good health. The sequenced material came from naive CD4+ T cells from blood. CDR3 nucleotide sequence: TGCAGTGCCCTTACAACAGGGAATCAGCCCCAGCATTTT. It codes for CSALTTGNQPQHF.